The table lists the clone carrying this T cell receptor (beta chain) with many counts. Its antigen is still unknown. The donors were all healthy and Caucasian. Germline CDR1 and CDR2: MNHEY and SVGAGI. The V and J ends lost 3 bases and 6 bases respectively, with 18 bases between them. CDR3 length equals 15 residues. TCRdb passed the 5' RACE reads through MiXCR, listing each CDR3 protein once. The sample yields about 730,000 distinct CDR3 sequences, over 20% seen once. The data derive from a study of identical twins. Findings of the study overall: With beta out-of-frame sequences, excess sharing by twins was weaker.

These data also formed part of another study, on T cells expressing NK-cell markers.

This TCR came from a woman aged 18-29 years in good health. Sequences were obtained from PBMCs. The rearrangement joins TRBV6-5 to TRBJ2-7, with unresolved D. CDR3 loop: CASSYSSRPMIEQYF. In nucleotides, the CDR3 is TGTGCCAGCAGTTATTCGAGTCGGCCCATGATCGAGCAGTACTTC.